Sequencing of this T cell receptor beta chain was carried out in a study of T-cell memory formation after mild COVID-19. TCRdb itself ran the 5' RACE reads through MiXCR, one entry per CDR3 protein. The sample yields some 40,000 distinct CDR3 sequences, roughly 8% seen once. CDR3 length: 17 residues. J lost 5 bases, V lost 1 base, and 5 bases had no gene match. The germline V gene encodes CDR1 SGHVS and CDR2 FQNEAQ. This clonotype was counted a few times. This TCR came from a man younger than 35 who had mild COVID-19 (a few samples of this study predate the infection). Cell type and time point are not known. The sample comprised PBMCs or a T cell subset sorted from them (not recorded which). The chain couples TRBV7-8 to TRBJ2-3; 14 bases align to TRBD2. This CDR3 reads CASSLGRTSGGLDTQYF. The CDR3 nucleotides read TGTGCCAGCAGCTTAGGGAGGACTAGCGGGGGGTTAGATACGCAGTATTTT. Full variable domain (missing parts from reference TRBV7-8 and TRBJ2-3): GAGVSQSPRYKVAKRGQDVALRCDPISGHVSLFWYQQALGQGPEFLTYFQNEAQLDKSGLPSDRFFAERPEGSVSTLKIQRTQQEDSAVYLCASSLGRTSGGLDTQYFGPGTRLTVL.